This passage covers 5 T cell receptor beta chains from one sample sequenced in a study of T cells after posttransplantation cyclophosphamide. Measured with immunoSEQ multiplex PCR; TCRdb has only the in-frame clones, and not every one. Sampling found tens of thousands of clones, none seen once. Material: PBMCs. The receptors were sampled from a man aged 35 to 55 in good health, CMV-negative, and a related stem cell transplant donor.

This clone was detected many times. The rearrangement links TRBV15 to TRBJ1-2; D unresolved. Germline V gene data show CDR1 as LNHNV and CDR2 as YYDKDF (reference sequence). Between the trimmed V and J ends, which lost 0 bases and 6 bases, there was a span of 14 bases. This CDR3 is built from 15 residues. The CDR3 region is CATSRDQGLGNGYTF. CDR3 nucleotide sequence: TGTGCCACCAGCAGAGATCAAGGATTGGGCAATGGCTACACCTTC.

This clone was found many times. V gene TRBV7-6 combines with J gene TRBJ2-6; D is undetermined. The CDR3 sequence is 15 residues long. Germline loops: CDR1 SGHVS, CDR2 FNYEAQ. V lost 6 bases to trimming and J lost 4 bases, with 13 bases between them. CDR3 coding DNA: TGTGCCAGCAGTGTAGGCGTAGCAGGGGCCAACGTCCTGACTTTC. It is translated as CASSVGVAGANVLTF.

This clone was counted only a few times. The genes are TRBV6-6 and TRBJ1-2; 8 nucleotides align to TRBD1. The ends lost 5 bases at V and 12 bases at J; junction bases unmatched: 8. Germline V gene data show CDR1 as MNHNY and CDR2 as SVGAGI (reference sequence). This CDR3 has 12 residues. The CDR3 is CASSVTGEEDTF. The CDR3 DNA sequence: TGTGCCAGCAGTGTGACAGGGGAGGAGGACACCTTC.

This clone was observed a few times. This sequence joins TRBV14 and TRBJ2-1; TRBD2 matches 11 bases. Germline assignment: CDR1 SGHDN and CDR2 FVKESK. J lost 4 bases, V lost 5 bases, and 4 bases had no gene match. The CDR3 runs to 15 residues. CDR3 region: CASSSLAGAYNEQFF. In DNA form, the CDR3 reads TGTGCCAGCAGCTCACTAGCGGGAGCGTACAATGAGCAGTTCTTC.

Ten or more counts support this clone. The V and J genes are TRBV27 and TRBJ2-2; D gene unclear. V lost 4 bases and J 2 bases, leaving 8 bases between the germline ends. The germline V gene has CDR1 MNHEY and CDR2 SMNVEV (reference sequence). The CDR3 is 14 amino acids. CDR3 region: CASSSQENTGELFF. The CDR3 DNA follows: TGTGCCAGCAGTTCTCAGGAAAACACCGGGGAGCTGTTTTTT.